This paragraph reports one T cell receptor beta chain. These data belong to a study of blood T cell repertoires in COVID-19. Sequencing was performed with immunoSEQ multiplex PCR; in TCRdb, only in-frame clones are kept and a portion is missing. This table has some 170,000 clones, 82% appearing once. Input material: peripheral blood. This clonotype was obtained from an older woman with acute or convalescent COVID-19.

The CDR3 region is CASTPGASTDTQYF. For the CDR3, the DNA is TGTGCCAGCACCCCAGGGGCTAGCACAGATACGCAGTATTTT. The chain couples TRBV9 to TRBJ2-3; D may be TRBD1 (6 bases). V lost 6 bases and J lost 0, with 11 bases in between. The CDR3 runs 14 residues. CDR1 and CDR2 from the germline V gene are SGDLS and YYNGEE.